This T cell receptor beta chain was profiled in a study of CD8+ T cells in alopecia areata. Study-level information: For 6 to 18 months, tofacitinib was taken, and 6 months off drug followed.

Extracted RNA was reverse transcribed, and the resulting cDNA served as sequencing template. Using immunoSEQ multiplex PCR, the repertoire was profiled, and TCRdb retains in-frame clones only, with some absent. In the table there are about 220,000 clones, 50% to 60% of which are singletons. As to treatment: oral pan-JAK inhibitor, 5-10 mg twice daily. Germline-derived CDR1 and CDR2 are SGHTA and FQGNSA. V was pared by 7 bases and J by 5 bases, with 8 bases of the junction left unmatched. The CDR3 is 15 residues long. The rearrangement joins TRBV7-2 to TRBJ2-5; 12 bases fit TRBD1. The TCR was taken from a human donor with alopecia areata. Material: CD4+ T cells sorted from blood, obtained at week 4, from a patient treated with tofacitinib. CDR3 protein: CASNRDRGPSETQYF. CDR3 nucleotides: TGTGCCAGCAATCGGGACAGGGGGCCGAGTGAGACCCAGTACTTC.